The next 19 T cell receptor beta chains were all read from a single sample in a study of PD-1 blockade in classical Hodgkin lymphoma. The table came from immunoSEQ multiplex PCR; TCRdb's copy has only in-frame clones and leaves some out. The data show tens of thousands of clones, approximately 80% seen once. The time point denotes: cycle 4 day 1 (C4D1), after six to seven weeks of nivolumab. Each patient experienced a relapse that followed autologous stem cell transplantation, and brentuximab vedotin exposure varied. This sample comprised peripheral blood mononuclear cells (PBMCs), obtained before the fourth cycle of nivolumab. Every receptor here comes from a human donor with classical Hodgkin lymphoma.

This chain uses TRBV6-6 with TRBJ2-3; D could derive from TRBD1 or TRBD2 (5 bases each). Per the germline V gene, CDR1 is MNHNY and CDR2 is SVGAGI (reference sequence). V lost 8 bases and J 3 bases, leaving 9 bases between the germline ends. This CDR3 spans 12 amino acids. The CDR3 reads CASSRETDTQYF. The DNA for the CDR3 is TGTGCCAGCTCCAGGGAGACAGATACGCAGTATTTT.

The CDR3 DNA sequence: TGTGCCAGCGGACAGGCTACTAAAGCTTTCTTT. This encodes CASGQATKAFF. The chain has TRBV5-4 and TRBJ1-1; TRBD1 aligns across 7 bases. CDR1 and CDR2 (germline): SGHNT, YYREEE (reference sequence). V was clipped by 7 bases and J by 9 bases; unmatched bases: 6. There are 11 residues in the CDR3.

This chain joins TRBV9 and TRBJ2-3; TRBD1 or TRBD2 may be the D gene (6 bases each). The CDR3 spans 13 residues. V dropped 3 bases and J dropped 4 bases, with 9 bases sitting between them. Germline assignment: CDR1 SGDLS and CDR2 YYNGEE. The CDR3 reads CASSAEGADTQYF. Here the CDR3 DNA reads TGTGCCAGCAGCGCGGAGGGGGCAGATACGCAGTATTTT. Full variable domain (remainder filled in from reference TRBV9 and TRBJ2-3): DSGVTQTPKHLITATGQRVTLRCSPRSGDLSVYWYQQSLDQGLQFLIQYYNGEERAKGNILERFSAQQFPDLHSELNLSSLELGDSALYFCASSAEGADTQYFGPGTRLTVL.

V is TRBV9 and J is TRBJ2-7; no reliable D call. Germline V gene sequence: CDR1 SGDLS, CDR2 YYNGEE. The ends were cut back, 0 bases at V and 2 bases at J, with 9 bases in the middle. The CDR3 runs to 14 residues. The CDR3 DNA reads TGTGCCAGCAGCGTAGGTCAGTCCGCCTACGAGCAGTACTTC. This encodes CASSVGQSAYEQYF. Supplemented by reference TRBV9 and TRBJ2-7, the full variable domain reads DSGVTQTPKHLITATGQRVTLRCSPRSGDLSVYWYQQSLDQGLQFLIQYYNGEERAKGNILERFSAQQFPDLHSELNLSSLELGDSALYFCASSVGQSAYEQYFGPGTRLTVT.

V is TRBV7-9 and J is TRBJ1-2; TRBD1 is a possible D gene (5 bases). The CDR3 consists of 12 residues. Looked up from germline, CDR1 is SEHNR and CDR2 is FQNEAQ (reference sequence). The germline V and J ends were trimmed by 4 bases and 8 bases, with 11 bases remaining between them. The DNA for the CDR3 is TGTGCCAGCAGCTGGGGGATCGAAGGCTACACCTTC. Encoded protein: CASSWGIEGYTF.

This clone was seen many times. The J gene is TRBJ2-1, the V gene TRBV7-9; 10 nucleotides match TRBD2. The CDR3 has 15 residues. Germline loops: CDR1 SEHNR, CDR2 FQNEAQ (reference sequence). The V segment lost 2 bases and the J segment 9 bases; nucleotides outside the gene matches: 7. CDR3 bases: TGTGCCAGCAGCTTATTCCTAGCGGGGGTATCTGAGCAGTTCTTC. This encodes CASSLFLAGVSEQFF.

The J gene is TRBJ2-7, the V gene TRBV4-1, with 7 bases aligning to TRBD1. The CDR3 consists of 17 residues. CDR1 and CDR2 from the germline V gene are MGHRA and YSYEKL. The junction had 12 bases not matched to a gene; V was cut back by 0 bases and J by 4 bases. CDR3 in DNA: TGCGCCAGCAGCCAAGAGACAGGGCGACCGCTCAATTACGAGCAGTACTTC. This codes for CASSQETGRPLNYEQYF.

The chain carries TRBV5-1 and TRBJ2-3; 8 bases fit TRBD1. This CDR3 has 14 amino acids. V gave up 4 bases and J gave up 7 bases; unmatched junction bases: 8. Germline V gene data show CDR1 as SGHRS and CDR2 as YFSETQ. The DNA of the CDR3 is TGCGCCAGCAGCACCGGGACAGGATACAATACGCAGTATTTT. This encodes CASSTGTGYNTQYF.

V is TRBV6-1 and J is TRBJ1-1; unclear D gene. Trimming stripped 5 bases from V and 0 bases from J, with 13 bases between. The CDR3 runs 15 residues. Per germline, CDR1 MNHNS and CDR2 SASEGT. CDR3 DNA sequence: TGTGCCAGCAGTATTGGACGGATCATGAACACTGAAGCTTTCTTT. This translates into CASSIGRIMNTEAFF.

The rearrangement uses TRBV18 and TRBJ1-3; 7 bases agree with TRBD1. V shed 0 bases, J shed 0 bases, and the junction held 2 bases outside the gene matches. The CDR3 spans 16 residues. Germline values: CDR1 KGHSH, CDR2 LQKENI. The CDR3 DNA is TGTGCCAGCTCACCACCTTGGGACAGCTCTGGAAACACCATATATTTT. Its translation is CASSPPWDSSGNTIYF.

The chain links TRBV5-4 to TRBJ2-1, with D perhaps matching TRBD1 (6 bases). Trimming pared 8 bases from V and 0 bases from J, leaving 9 bases between. CDR1 is SGHNT, CDR2 YYREEE, per germline (reference sequence). CDR3 length equals 13 residues. As DNA, the CDR3 is TGTGCCAGACGAGGGGGCTCCTACAATGAGCAGTTCTTC. It specifies CARRGGSYNEQFF. The full variable domain, in which reference TRBV5-4 and TRBJ2-1 provide the parts outside the CDR3, is ETGVTQSPTHLIKTRGQQVTLRCSSQSGHNTVSWYQQALGQGPQFIFQYYREEENGRGNFPPRFSGLQFPNYSSELNVNALELDDSALYLCARRGGSYNEQFFGPGTRLTVL.

The chain links TRBV4-2 to TRBJ2-2, with 11 positions matching TRBD2. Unmatched junction bases numbered 5, after V lost 4 bases and J lost 4 bases. Germline V gives CDR1 LGHNA, CDR2 YNFKEQ. The CDR3 has 16 amino acids. The DNA of the CDR3 is TGTGCCAGCAGCCTAATAGCGGGGGGGCCCACCGGGGAGCTGTTTTTT. Amino acid sequence: CASSLIAGGPTGELFF.

A single count supports this clone. V gene TRBV30 combines with J gene TRBJ1-3; D is uncertain. The CDR3 extends over 15 amino acids. Germline V gene lookup returns CDR1 GTSNPN and CDR2 SVGIG (reference sequence). Trimming removed 0 bases from V and 0 bases from J, with 9 bases in between. The CDR3 region has the DNA TGTGCCTGGAGTGTAGGTCGCATCTCTGGAAACACCATATATTTT. It encodes CAWSVGRISGNTIYF.

The chain uses TRBV6-1 and TRBJ2-4, with D possibly TRBD2 on 5 matching bases. There are 14 residues in the CDR3. V lost 2 bases to trimming and J lost 11 bases, with 16 bases between them. Germline-derived CDR1 and CDR2 are MNHNS and SASEGT. The CDR3 protein is CASSELWTLPLQYF. The CDR3 region has the DNA TGTGCCAGCAGTGAACTCTGGACTCTGCCGCTTCAGTACTTC.

The chain has TRBV10-3 and TRBJ1-5; tentative D call: TRBD1 (5 bases). Looked up from germline, CDR1 is ENHRY and CDR2 is SYGVKD. V shed 7 bases and J shed 1 base, with 8 bases lying between them. CDR3 size: 13 residues. CDR3 sequence reads: CAITRDSNQPQHF. In nucleotides, the CDR3 is TGTGCCATCACCCGGGACAGCAATCAGCCCCAGCATTTT.

The chain uses TRBV7-3 and TRBJ2-3, with D possibly called TRBD1 or TRBD2 (5 bases each). The CDR3 has 14 amino acids. V was trimmed by 1 base and J by 8 bases, leaving 13 bases between them. CDR1 and CDR2 from the germline V gene are SGHTA and FQGTGA. The CDR3 spells CASSLIARDGTQYF. In nucleotides, the CDR3 is TGTGCCAGCAGCTTAATTGCGAGGGACGGTACGCAGTATTTT.

The rearrangement links TRBV5-4 to TRBJ2-6; D unresolved. CDR3 length: 18 residues. Trimming pared 0 bases from V and 2 bases from J, leaving 15 bases between. Looked up from germline, CDR1 is SGHNT and CDR2 is YYREEE (reference sequence). The CDR3: CASSLEVLSRAGANVLTF. CDR3 bases: TGTGCCAGCAGCTTGGAAGTCCTCAGTAGGGCTGGGGCCAACGTCCTGACTTTC.

V and J are TRBV7-9 and TRBJ2-3; 13 nucleotides align to TRBD2. In germline, CDR1 is SEHNR, CDR2 FQNEAQ (reference sequence). The CDR3 has 15 amino acids. The V segment lost 5 bases and the J segment 5 bases; nucleotides outside the gene matches: 4. In nucleotides, the CDR3 is TGTGCCAGCAGCCTACTAGCGGGAGGGGTAGATACGCAGTATTTT. Amino acids: CASSLLAGGVDTQYF.

The chain joins TRBV7-9 to TRBJ1-2, with TRBD1 identical over 8 bases. The junction had 4 bases not matched to a gene; V was cut back by 3 bases and J by 4 bases. Germline CDR1 and CDR2: SEHNR and FQNEAQ (reference sequence). This CDR3 region has 14 residues. The CDR3 here is CASSFRDRPYGYTF. In DNA, the CDR3 is TGTGCCAGCAGCTTCCGGGACAGGCCCTATGGCTACACCTTC.